The rows below give T cell receptor beta chains drawn from one sample of a study of blood T cell repertoires in COVID-19. Sequenced by immunoSEQ multiplex PCR; TCRdb stores in-frame clones only, minus some. The sample includes 97,000 or so clones, 87% seen only once; the top ten take under 6.5%. The specimen was peripheral blood. These receptors were obtained from a woman between 50 and 59 years old with COVID-19, enrolled during active disease. The CDR3 runs from the conserved cysteine through the conserved F or W. A D gene is named only where the DNA matches it firmly. The size of a clone is reported for some rows only, either as once, few or many, or as a class for expanded clones.

clone size: -
D gene: -
V gene: TRBV3-1/TRBV3-2
J gene: TRBJ1-3
CDR3 protein: CASSQDIGNTIYF
CDR3 DNA: TGTGCCAGCAGCCAAGACATCGGAAACACCATATATTTT

clone size: -
D gene: -
V gene: TRBV6-1
J gene: TRBJ2-7
CDR3 protein: CASSEPQRPYEQYF
CDR3 DNA: TGTGCCAGCAGTGAGCCCCAGCGGCCCTACGAGCAGTACTTC

clone size: -
D gene: -
V gene: TRBV12-3/TRBV12-4
J gene: TRBJ2-2
CDR3 protein: CASSLLRDGELFF
CDR3 DNA: TGTGCCAGCAGTTTGTTGCGGGACGGGGAGCTGTTTTTT

clone size: -
D gene: -
V gene: TRBV2
J gene: TRBJ1-1
CDR3 protein: CASSEVEGAEAFF
CDR3 DNA: TGTGCCAGCAGCGAGGTGGAAGGAGCTGAAGCTTTCTTT

clone size: once
D gene: TRBD2
V gene: TRBV4-2
J gene: TRBJ2-1
CDR3 protein: CASSQEASGGPREQFF
CDR3 DNA: TGTGCCAGCAGCCAAGAAGCTAGCGGGGGGCCCCGAGAGCAGTTCTTC

clone size: -
D gene: TRBD2
V gene: TRBV11-2
J gene: TRBJ2-3
CDR3 protein: CASRSGGTTDTQYF
CDR3 DNA: TGTGCCAGCAGAAGCGGGGGAACCACAGATACGCAGTATTTT

clone size: -
D gene: -
V gene: TRBV5-3
J gene: TRBJ2-5
CDR3 protein: CARSLSRRQETQYF
CDR3 DNA: TGTGCCAGAAGCCTATCGAGGAGGCAAGAGACCCAGTACTTC

clone size: -
D gene: -
V gene: TRBV13
J gene: TRBJ1-2
CDR3 protein: CASSLVRAGGSVGYTF
CDR3 DNA: TGTGCCAGCAGCTTAGTGAGGGCAGGAGGCTCGGTTGGCTACACCTTC

clone size: -
D gene: TRBD1
V gene: TRBV4-1
J gene: TRBJ1-2
CDR3 protein: CASSPGTGIDGYTF
CDR3 DNA: TGCGCCAGCAGCCCAGGGACAGGGATAGATGGCTACACCTTC

clone size: -
D gene: -
V gene: TRBV4-3
J gene: TRBJ1-6
CDR3 protein: CASSQEYPGLGSPLHF
CDR3 DNA: TGCGCCAGCAGCCAAGAGTATCCAGGGTTAGGTTCACCCCTCCACTTT

clone size: once
D gene: -
V gene: TRBV4-1
J gene: TRBJ1-2
CDR3 protein: CASSQVPTATRTAKNGYTF
CDR3 DNA: TGCGCCAGCAGCCAAGTACCGACAGCTACCCGGACAGCTAAGAATGGCTACACCTTC

clone size: -
D gene: TRBD2
V gene: TRBV6-5
J gene: TRBJ2-3
CDR3 protein: CASKGRVTTDTQYF
CDR3 DNA: TGTGCCAGCAAAGGGAGGGTCACCACAGATACGCAGTATTTT

clone size: -
D gene: -
V gene: TRBV2
J gene: TRBJ1-2
CDR3 protein: CASSEAQGNYGYTF
CDR3 DNA: TGTGCCAGCAGTGAAGCGCAGGGAAACTATGGCTACACCTTC

clone size: -
D gene: TRBD2
V gene: TRBV5-1
J gene: TRBJ2-3
CDR3 protein: CASSLQGLAGPDTQYF
CDR3 DNA: TGCGCCAGCAGCTTGCAGGGACTAGCGGGACCCGACACGCAGTATTTT

clone size: -
D gene: TRBD1
V gene: TRBV30
J gene: TRBJ1-1
CDR3 protein: CAWSRTGWNTEAFF
CDR3 DNA: TGTGCCTGGAGTAGGACAGGATGGAACACTGAAGCTTTCTTT

clone size: -
D gene: -
V gene: TRBV7-9
J gene: TRBJ2-3
CDR3 protein: CASSAKVGTNTDTQYF
CDR3 DNA: TGTGCCAGCAGCGCAAAGGTGGGGACAAACACAGATACGCAGTATTTT

clone size: -
D gene: -
V gene: TRBV30
J gene: TRBJ1-4
CDR3 protein: CAWSQGDGEKLFF
CDR3 DNA: TGTGCCTGGAGTCAGGGTGATGGTGAAAAACTGTTTTTT

clone size: -
D gene: TRBD1
V gene: TRBV6-5
J gene: TRBJ1-4
CDR3 protein: CASIRTGGDEKLFF
CDR3 DNA: TGTGCCAGCATCAGGACAGGGGGAGATGAAAAACTGTTTTTT

clone size: -
D gene: TRBD1
V gene: TRBV9
J gene: TRBJ2-7
CDR3 protein: CASSPTQGTYEQYF
CDR3 DNA: TGTGCCAGCAGCCCCACACAGGGGACCTACGAGCAGTACTTC

clone size: few
D gene: TRBD1
V gene: TRBV4-1
J gene: TRBJ2-5
CDR3 protein: CASSLGTGQETQYF
CDR3 DNA: TGCGCCAGCAGCCTCGGGACAGGGCAAGAGACCCAGTACTTC

clone size: -
D gene: -
V gene: TRBV11-3
J gene: TRBJ2-3
CDR3 protein: CASSARSGSSTDTQYF
CDR3 DNA: TGTGCCAGCAGCGCCAGAAGCGGATCTAGCACAGATACGCAGTATTTT

clone size: -
D gene: -
V gene: TRBV19
J gene: TRBJ1-1
CDR3 protein: CASSMRELNTEAFF
CDR3 DNA: TGTGCCAGTAGTATGCGGGAGTTGAACACTGAAGCTTTCTTT

clone size: -
D gene: TRBD1
V gene: TRBV13
J gene: TRBJ2-7
CDR3 protein: CASSGGDREPRYEQYF
CDR3 DNA: TGTGCCAGCAGCGGGGGTGACAGGGAACCTAGATACGAGCAGTACTTC

clone size: -
D gene: -
V gene: TRBV6-5
J gene: TRBJ2-7
CDR3 protein: CASRGSAENYEQYF
CDR3 DNA: TGTGCCAGCAGGGGGAGTGCGGAGAACTACGAGCAGTACTTC

clone size: few
D gene: -
V gene: TRBV7-9
J gene: TRBJ1-1
CDR3 protein: CASTPGGTEAFF
CDR3 DNA: TGTGCCAGCACCCCGGGAGGCACTGAAGCTTTCTTT

clone size: -
D gene: -
V gene: TRBV21-1
J gene: TRBJ2-5
CDR3 protein: CASSNQNRETQYF
CDR3 DNA: TGTGCCAGCAGCAACCAGAACCGAGAGACCCAGTACTTC

clone size: -
D gene: -
V gene: TRBV19
J gene: TRBJ2-5
CDR3 protein: CASSTTRAETQYF
CDR3 DNA: TGTGCCAGTAGTACGACTAGGGCGGAGACCCAGTACTTC

clone size: -
D gene: -
V gene: TRBV12-3/TRBV12-4
J gene: TRBJ2-7
CDR3 protein: CASSRELPYEQYF
CDR3 DNA: TGTGCCAGCAGTCGTGAACTACCATACGAGCAGTACTTC

clone size: -
D gene: -
V gene: TRBV5-1
J gene: TRBJ2-2
CDR3 protein: CASRRQASTPELFF
CDR3 DNA: TGCGCCAGCAGACGACAGGCCAGCACGCCTGAGCTGTTTTTT

clone size: once
D gene: -
V gene: TRBV28
J gene: TRBJ2-3
CDR3 protein: CASSLESGTDTQYF
CDR3 DNA: TGTGCCAGCAGTTTGGAGTCTGGCACAGATACGCAGTATTTT

clone size: -
D gene: TRBD2
V gene: TRBV7-2
J gene: TRBJ2-1
CDR3 protein: CASSLLAGGANEQFF
CDR3 DNA: TGTGCCAGCAGCTTACTAGCGGGGGGTGCCAATGAGCAGTTCTTC

clone size: -
D gene: -
V gene: TRBV6-6
J gene: TRBJ2-3
CDR3 protein: CASSYVGQGPTDTQYF
CDR3 DNA: TGTGCCAGCAGTTACGTAGGGCAGGGTCCCACAGATACGCAGTATTTT

clone size: -
D gene: -
V gene: TRBV28
J gene: TRBJ2-7
CDR3 protein: CASSLFQGWLSYEQYF
CDR3 DNA: TGTGCCAGCAGCCTTTTTCAGGGTTGGCTATCATACGAGCAGTACTTC

clone size: -
D gene: -
V gene: TRBV5-1
J gene: TRBJ2-7
CDR3 protein: CASSLATQAYEQYF
CDR3 DNA: TGCGCCAGCAGCTTGGCTACCCAGGCCTACGAGCAGTACTTC

clone size: -
D gene: TRBD2
V gene: TRBV9
J gene: TRBJ2-1
CDR3 protein: CASSVSSLAENEQFF
CDR3 DNA: TGTGCCAGCAGCGTAAGTTCCCTAGCGGAAAATGAGCAGTTCTTC

clone size: -
D gene: TRBD1
V gene: TRBV19
J gene: TRBJ2-1
CDR3 protein: CASIAGTGSNNEQFF
CDR3 DNA: TGTGCCAGTATAGCCGGGACAGGGAGTAATAATGAGCAGTTCTTC

clone size: -
D gene: -
V gene: TRBV10-3
J gene: TRBJ1-2
CDR3 protein: CAISDTGNGYTF
CDR3 DNA: TGTGCCATCAGTGATACGGGAAATGGCTACACCTTC

clone size: -
D gene: TRBD2
V gene: TRBV11-3
J gene: TRBJ2-5
CDR3 protein: CASSPGRVSSGHETQYF
CDR3 DNA: TGTGCCAGCAGTCCAGGGAGGGTCTCGTCGGGGCACGAGACCCAGTACTTC

clone size: -
D gene: -
V gene: TRBV3-1/TRBV3-2
J gene: TRBJ1-1
CDR3 protein: CASSWGQVGTEAFF
CDR3 DNA: TGTGCCAGCAGCTGGGGGCAGGTAGGCACTGAAGCTTTCTTT

clone size: -
D gene: -
V gene: TRBV7-9
J gene: TRBJ1-5
CDR3 protein: CASSSYRDNQPQHF
CDR3 DNA: TGTGCCAGCAGCTCCTACAGGGACAATCAGCCCCAGCATTTT

clone size: -
D gene: TRBD1
V gene: TRBV30
J gene: TRBJ1-6
CDR3 protein: CAWSVRQGNSPLHF
CDR3 DNA: TGTGCCTGGAGTGTTCGACAGGGGAATTCACCCCTCCACTTT

clone size: -
D gene: -
V gene: TRBV2
J gene: TRBJ2-7
CDR3 protein: CASSAGFEQYF
CDR3 DNA: TGTGCCAGCAGTGCGGGGTTCGAGCAGTACTTC

clone size: -
D gene: TRBD1
V gene: TRBV5-1
J gene: TRBJ2-5
CDR3 protein: CASSRTGGQETQYF
CDR3 DNA: TGCGCCAGCAGCAGGACAGGGGGCCAAGAGACCCAGTACTTC

clone size: -
D gene: -
V gene: TRBV6-5
J gene: TRBJ2-7
CDR3 protein: CASRVLLSSYEQYF
CDR3 DNA: TGTGCCAGCAGAGTCCTGCTTAGCTCCTACGAGCAGTACTTC

clone size: -
D gene: TRBD1
V gene: TRBV5-5
J gene: TRBJ1-1
CDR3 protein: CASSFQGGTEAFF
CDR3 DNA: TGTGCCAGCAGCTTTCAGGGGGGTACTGAAGCTTTCTTT

clone size: once
D gene: TRBD1
V gene: TRBV6-5
J gene: TRBJ2-7
CDR3 protein: CASSSRTGMTGYEQYF
CDR3 DNA: TGTGCCAGCAGTTCCCGGACAGGGATGACGGGCTACGAGCAGTACTTC

clone size: -
D gene: -
V gene: TRBV5-1
J gene: TRBJ1-1
CDR3 protein: CASSTYQGINTEAFF
CDR3 DNA: TGCGCCAGCAGCACCTATCAGGGAATCAACACTGAAGCTTTCTTT

clone size: once
D gene: TRBD2
V gene: TRBV19
J gene: TRBJ2-3
CDR3 protein: CASLRGGEGRDTQYF
CDR3 DNA: TGTGCCAGTTTGCGCGGGGGGGAAGGTCGAGATACGCAGTATTTT

clone size: once
D gene: -
V gene: TRBV10-3
J gene: TRBJ2-7
CDR3 protein: CATTTGPSSYEQYF
CDR3 DNA: TGTGCCACCACGACAGGACCCTCATCCTACGAGCAGTACTTC

clone size: once
D gene: TRBD2
V gene: TRBV6-2/TRBV6-3
J gene: TRBJ2-3
CDR3 protein: CASSSSSGGARDTQYF
CDR3 DNA: TGTGCCAGCAGTTCTTCCAGCGGGGGGGCCAGAGATACGCAGTATTTT